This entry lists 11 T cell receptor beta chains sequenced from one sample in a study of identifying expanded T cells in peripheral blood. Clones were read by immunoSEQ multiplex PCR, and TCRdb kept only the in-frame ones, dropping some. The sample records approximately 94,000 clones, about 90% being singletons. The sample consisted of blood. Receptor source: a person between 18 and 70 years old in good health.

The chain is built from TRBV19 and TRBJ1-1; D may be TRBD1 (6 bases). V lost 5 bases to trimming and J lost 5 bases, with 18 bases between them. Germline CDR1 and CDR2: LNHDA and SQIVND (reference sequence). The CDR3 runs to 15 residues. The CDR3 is CASSPNGLRGTEAFF. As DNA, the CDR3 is TGTGCCAGTAGTCCGAATGGCCTAAGGGGGACTGAAGCTTTCTTT.

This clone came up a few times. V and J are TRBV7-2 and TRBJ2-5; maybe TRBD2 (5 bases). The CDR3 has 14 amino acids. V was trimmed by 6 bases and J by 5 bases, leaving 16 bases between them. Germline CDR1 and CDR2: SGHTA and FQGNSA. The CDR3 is CASRIGLRLETQYF. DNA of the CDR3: TGTGCCAGCAGGATAGGACTGAGGCTTGAGACCCAGTACTTC.

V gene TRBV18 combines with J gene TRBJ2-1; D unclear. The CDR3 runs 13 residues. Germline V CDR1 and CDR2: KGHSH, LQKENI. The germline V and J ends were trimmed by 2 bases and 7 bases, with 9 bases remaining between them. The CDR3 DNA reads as TGTGCCAGCTCACCATACAGCGAAAATGAGCAGTTCTTC. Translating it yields CASSPYSENEQFF.

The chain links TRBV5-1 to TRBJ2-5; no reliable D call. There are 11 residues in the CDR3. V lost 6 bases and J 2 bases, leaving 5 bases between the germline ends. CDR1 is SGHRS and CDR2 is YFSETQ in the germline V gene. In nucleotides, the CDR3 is TGCGCCAGCAAGGCACAAGAGACCCAGTACTTC. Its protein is CASKAQETQYF.

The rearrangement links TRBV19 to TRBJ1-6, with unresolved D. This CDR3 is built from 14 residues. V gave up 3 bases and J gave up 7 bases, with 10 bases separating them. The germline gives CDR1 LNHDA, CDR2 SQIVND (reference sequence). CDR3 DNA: TGTGCCAGTAGTATTGAGGGTATGAATTCACCCCTCCACTTT. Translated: CASSIEGMNSPLHF.

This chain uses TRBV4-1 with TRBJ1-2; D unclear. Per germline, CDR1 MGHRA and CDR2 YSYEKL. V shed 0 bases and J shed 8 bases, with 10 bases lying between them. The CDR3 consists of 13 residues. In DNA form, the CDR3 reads TGCGCCAGCAGCCAAGATTACGGAGCGGGCTACACCTTC. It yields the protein CASSQDYGAGYTF.

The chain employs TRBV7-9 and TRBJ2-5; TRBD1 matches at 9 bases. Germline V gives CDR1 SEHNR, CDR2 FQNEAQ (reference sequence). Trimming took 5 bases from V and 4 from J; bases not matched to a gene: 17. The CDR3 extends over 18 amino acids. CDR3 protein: CASSTLRDRGLGGETQYF. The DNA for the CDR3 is TGTGCCAGCAGCACCCTCCGTGACAGGGGGTTGGGAGGAGAGACCCAGTACTTC.

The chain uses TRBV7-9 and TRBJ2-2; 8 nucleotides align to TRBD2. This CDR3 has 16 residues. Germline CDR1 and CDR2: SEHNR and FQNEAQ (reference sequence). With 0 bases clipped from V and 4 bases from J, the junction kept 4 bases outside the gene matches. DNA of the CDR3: TGTGCCAGCAGCTTAGCCGGGAGGGCGCCCACCGGGGAGCTGTTTTTT. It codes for CASSLAGRAPTGELFF.

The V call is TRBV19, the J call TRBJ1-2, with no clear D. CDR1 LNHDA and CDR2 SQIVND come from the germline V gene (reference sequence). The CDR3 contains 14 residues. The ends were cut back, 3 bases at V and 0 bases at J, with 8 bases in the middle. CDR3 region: CASSMARANYGYTF. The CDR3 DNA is TGTGCCAGTAGTATGGCCAGAGCTAACTATGGCTACACCTTC.

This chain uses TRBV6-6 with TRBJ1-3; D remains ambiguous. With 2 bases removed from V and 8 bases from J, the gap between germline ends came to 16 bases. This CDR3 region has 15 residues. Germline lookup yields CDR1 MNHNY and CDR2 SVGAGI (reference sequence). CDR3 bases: TGTGCCAGCAGTTACGGCTCCGGGTTTCGAGACACCATATATTTT. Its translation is CASSYGSGFRDTIYF.

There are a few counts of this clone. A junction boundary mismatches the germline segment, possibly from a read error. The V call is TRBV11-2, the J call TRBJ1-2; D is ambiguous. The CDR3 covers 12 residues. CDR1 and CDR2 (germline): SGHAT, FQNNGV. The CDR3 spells CASSHEGGSHQF. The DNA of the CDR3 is TGTGCCAGCAGCCACGAAGGAGGCAGCCACCAATTC.